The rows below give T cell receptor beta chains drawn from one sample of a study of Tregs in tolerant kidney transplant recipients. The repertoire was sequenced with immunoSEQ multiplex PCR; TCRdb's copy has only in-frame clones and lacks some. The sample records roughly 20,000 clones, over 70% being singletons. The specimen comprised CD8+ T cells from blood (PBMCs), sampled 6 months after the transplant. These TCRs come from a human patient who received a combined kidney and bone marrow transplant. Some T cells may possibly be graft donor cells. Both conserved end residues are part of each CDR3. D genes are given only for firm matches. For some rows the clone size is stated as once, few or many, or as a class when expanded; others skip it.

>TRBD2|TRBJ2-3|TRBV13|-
TGTGCCAGCAGCACACGCCGGACTAGCTTTACAGATACGCAGTATTTT
CASSTRRTSFTDTQYF
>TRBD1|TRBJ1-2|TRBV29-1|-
TGCAGCGTTGAAACTAGGGACAGGGGGCACAACTATGGCTACACCTTC
CSVETRDRGHNYGYTF
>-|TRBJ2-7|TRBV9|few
TGTGCCAGCAGCGCCCCAGGGGCCTACGAGCAGTACTTC
CASSAPGAYEQYF
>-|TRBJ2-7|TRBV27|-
TGTGCCAGCAGTACCCTACTTTCGGGATACGAGCAGTACTTC
CASSTLLSGYEQYF
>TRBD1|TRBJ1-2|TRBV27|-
TGTGCCAGCAGTTCCTCGGGACAGACCTATGGCTACACCTTC
CASSSSGQTYGYTF
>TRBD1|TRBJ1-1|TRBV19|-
TGTGCCAGTAGTAGACAGGGGGCGAACACTGAAGCTTTCTTT
CASSRQGANTEAFF
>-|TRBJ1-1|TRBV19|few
TGTGCCAGTAGTACGGGAGTTGAAGCTTTCTTT
CASSTGVEAFF
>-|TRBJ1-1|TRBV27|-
TGTGCCAGCAGGACGGGGAGCACTGAAGCTTTCTTT
CASRTGSTEAFF
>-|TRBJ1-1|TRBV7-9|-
TGTGCCAGCAGCGAGGACAGTCGGAACACTGAAGCTTTCTTT
CASSEDSRNTEAFF
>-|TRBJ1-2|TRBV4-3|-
TGCGCCAGCAGCAGCATCCTGGACTCCCCTAACTATGGCTACACCTTC
CASSSILDSPNYGYTF
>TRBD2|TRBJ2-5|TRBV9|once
TGTGCCAGCAGCGTAGCTAGCGGAAAAGAGACCCAGTACTTC
CASSVASGKETQYF
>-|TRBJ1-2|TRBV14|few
TGTGCCAGCAGCCCCGGGGTTAACTATGGCTACACCTTC
CASSPGVNYGYTF
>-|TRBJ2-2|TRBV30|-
TGTGCCTGGAGTGTACCGGGAGAAGACACCGGGGAGCTGTTTTTT
CAWSVPGEDTGELFF
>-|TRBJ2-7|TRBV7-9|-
TGTGCCAGCAGCTTAGCCCCCCAGCGGGTCTACGAGCAGTACTTC
CASSLAPQRVYEQYF
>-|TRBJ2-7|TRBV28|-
TGTGCCAGCAGTTCCCCCGGACAGTCCTACGAGCAGTACTTC
CASSSPGQSYEQYF
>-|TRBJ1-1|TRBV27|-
TGTGCCAGCAGTTTATGGGGACATACCAACACTGAAGCTTTCTTT
CASSLWGHTNTEAFF
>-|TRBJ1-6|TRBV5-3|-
TGTGCCAGAAGCCCCGGACAGTGTATATCCCCCCTCCACTTT
CARSPGQCISPLHF
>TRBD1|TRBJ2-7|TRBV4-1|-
TGCGCCAGCAGCCAAGTTTACAGGGGAAGCTACGAGCAGTACTTC
CASSQVYRGSYEQYF
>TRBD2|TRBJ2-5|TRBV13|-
TGTGCCAGCAGCCGGACTAGCGGGGGGGGAGAGACCCAGTACTTC
CASSRTSGGGETQYF
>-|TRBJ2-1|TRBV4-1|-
TGCGCCAGCAGCTTCCTACAGACCGGCCACTCCTACAATGAGCAGTTCTTC
CASSFLQTGHSYNEQFF
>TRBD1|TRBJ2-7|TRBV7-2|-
TGTGCCAGCAGCTTATTAAGGACAGGGTTAAGGGCCTCGCCCTACGAGCAGTACTTC
CASSLLRTGLRASPYEQYF
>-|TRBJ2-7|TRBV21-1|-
TGTGCCAGCAGCTCCCAAGGGGCAGGATCCTACTACGAGCAGTACTTC
CASSSQGAGSYYEQYF
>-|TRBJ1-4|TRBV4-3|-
TGCGCCAGCAGCCAAGGAAGCAACAGGGAATGGTACTATGAAAAACTGTTTTTT
CASSQGSNREWYYEKLFF
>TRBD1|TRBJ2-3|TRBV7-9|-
TGTGCCGGGCGACAGGGATTCACAGATACGCAGTATTTT
CAGRQGFTDTQYF
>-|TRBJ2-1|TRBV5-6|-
TGTGCCAGCAGTTCGGGGAGTATGCAGTTCTTC
CASSSGSMQFF
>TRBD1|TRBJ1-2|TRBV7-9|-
TGTGCCAGCAGCATAGTGGACAGGGGTTATCTTGGCTACACCTTC
CASSIVDRGYLGYTF
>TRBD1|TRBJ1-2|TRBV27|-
TGTGCCAGCAGTTTACTGCTAGACAGGGGTTTGGATGGCTACACCTTC
CASSLLLDRGLDGYTF
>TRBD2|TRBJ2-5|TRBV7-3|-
TGTGCCAGCAGCCAAGGGCTAGCGGGGGGGGCGGAGACCCAGTACTTC
CASSQGLAGGAETQYF
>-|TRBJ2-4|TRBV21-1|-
TGTGCCAGCAGCAACAACTTGGGACAGAAGTTTGAGAACATTCAGTACTTC
CASSNNLGQKFENIQYF
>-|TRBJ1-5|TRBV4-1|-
TGCGCCAGCAGCCAAGGGTTCTATAGCAATCAGCCCCAGCATTTT
CASSQGFYSNQPQHF
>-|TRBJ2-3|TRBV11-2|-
TGTGCCAGCAGCACCACGGGGTCTGGCACAGATACGCAGTATTTT
CASSTTGSGTDTQYF
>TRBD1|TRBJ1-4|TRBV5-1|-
TGCGCCAGCAGCTTGGAGACAGGGGGCCTTGAAAAACTGTTTTTT
CASSLETGGLEKLFF
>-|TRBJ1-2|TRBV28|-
TGTGCCAGCAGTTTAGTCCCGACAGCTCCCTATGGCTACACCTTC
CASSLVPTAPYGYTF
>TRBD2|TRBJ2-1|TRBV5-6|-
TGTGCCAGCAGCTTCGGGGACTATTACAATGAGCAGTTCTTC
CASSFGDYYNEQFF
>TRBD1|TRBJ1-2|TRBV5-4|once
TGTGCCAGCAGCCCGACAGGGAAGGGCTACACCTTC
CASSPTGKGYTF
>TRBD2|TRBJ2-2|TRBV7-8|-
TGTGCCAGCAGCTTGTGGATGGCGGGAGGATCCACCGGGGAGCTGTTTTTT
CASSLWMAGGSTGELFF
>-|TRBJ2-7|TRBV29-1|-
TGCAGCGTTGCTCCTAGCGACGCCTACGAGCAGTACTTC
CSVAPSDAYEQYF
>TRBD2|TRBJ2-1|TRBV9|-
TGTGCCAGCAGCGTAGGAGCGGGATTATACAATGAGCAGTTCTTC
CASSVGAGLYNEQFF
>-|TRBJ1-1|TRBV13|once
TGTGCCAGCAGCTTCCAGGTTTCCATGAACACTGAAGCTTTCTTT
CASSFQVSMNTEAFF
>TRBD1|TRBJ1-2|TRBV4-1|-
TGCGCCAGCAGCCAAGATTGGGCAGGGGGAGGTGGCTACACCTTC
CASSQDWAGGGGYTF